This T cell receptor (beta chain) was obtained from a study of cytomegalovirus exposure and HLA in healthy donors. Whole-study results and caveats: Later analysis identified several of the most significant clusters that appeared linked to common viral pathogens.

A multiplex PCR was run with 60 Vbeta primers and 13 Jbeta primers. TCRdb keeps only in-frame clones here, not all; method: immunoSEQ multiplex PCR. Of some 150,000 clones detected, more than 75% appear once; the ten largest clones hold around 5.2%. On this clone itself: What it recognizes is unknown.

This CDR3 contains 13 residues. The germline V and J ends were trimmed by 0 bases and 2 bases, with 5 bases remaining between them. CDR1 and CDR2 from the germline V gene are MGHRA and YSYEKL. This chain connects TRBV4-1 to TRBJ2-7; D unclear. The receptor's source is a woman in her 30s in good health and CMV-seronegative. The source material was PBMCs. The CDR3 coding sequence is TGCGCCAGCAGCCAAGATTTAGCCTACGAGCAGTACTTC. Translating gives CASSQDLAYEQYF.